This entry lists 11 T cell receptor beta chains sequenced from one sample in a study of control samples from healthy donors and cancer patients. TCRdb keeps only in-frame clones here, not all; method: immunoSEQ multiplex PCR. In the table there are around 99,000 clones, about nine tenths of which are singletons. Sequenced sample: blood. The receptor source for this set is a human donor in good health. The donor label of this sample is uncertain.

The rearrangement uses TRBV23-1 and TRBJ1-3; D is ambiguous. TRBV23-1 is assigned to the ORF class and has an uncertain function. The CDR3 has 16 residues. The V end was cut by 0 bases, the J end by 1 base, with 10 bases between. The CDR3 DNA follows: TGCGCCAGCAGTCAATCCACCCCGACATCTGGAAACACCATATATTTT. Its translation is CASSQSTPTSGNTIYF.

The rearrangement joins TRBV6-5 to TRBJ2-2; D remains unclear. The ends were cut back, 7 bases at V and 4 bases at J, with 10 bases in the middle. Germline V CDR1 and CDR2: MNHEY, SVGAGI. This CDR3 has 13 amino acids. The CDR3 loop reads CASMLKSTGELFF. CDR3 sequence (DNA): TGTGCCAGCATGCTGAAATCCACCGGGGAGCTGTTTTTT.

The chain employs TRBV14 and TRBJ1-5, with unresolved D. V was trimmed by 1 base and J by 2 bases, leaving 6 bases between them. Germline V gene sequence: CDR1 SGHDN, CDR2 FVKESK. This CDR3 has 14 amino acids. The CDR3 loop is CASSQGGRNQPQHF. CDR3 nucleotide sequence: TGTGCCAGCAGCCAAGGTGGGCGCAATCAGCCCCAGCATTTT. Filled out from reference TRBV14 and TRBJ1-5, the complete variable domain reads EAGVTQFPSHSVIEKGQTVTLRCDPISGHDNLYWYRRVMGKEIKFLLHFVKESKQDESGMPNNRFLAERTGGTYSTLKVQPAELEDSGVYFCASSQGGRNQPQHFGDGTRLSIL.

The chain carries TRBV2 and TRBJ2-1, with 7 nucleotides matching TRBD1. With 6 bases clipped from V and 5 bases from J, the junction kept 10 bases outside the gene matches. The germline V gene has CDR1 SNHLY and CDR2 FYNNEI. The length of the CDR3 is 15 residues. The CDR3 DNA reads as TGTGCCAGCAGCGCTGACAGGGTCATAAACAATGAGCAGTTCTTC. Translating gives CASSADRVINNEQFF.

This clone occurred a few times. DNA of the CDR3: TGCAGCGGGTTGGTGGGTGATAGGAAAACGGCTTTCTTT. Translated: CSGLVGDRKTAFF. The J gene is TRBJ1-1, the V gene TRBV29-1; no clear D. V was cut by 7 bases and J by 11 bases, with 23 bases left in between. Germline CDR1 and CDR2: SQVTM and ANQGSEA. The length of the CDR3 is 13 residues.

The chain links TRBV7-6 to TRBJ2-3; the match to TRBD2 covers 10 bases. The CDR3 has 16 residues. Germline CDR1 reads SGHVS; CDR2 reads FNYEAQ. The V and J ends lost 0 bases and 6 bases, in that order; junction bases with no gene match: 6. The CDR3 protein is CASSLAPSGGWDTQYF. For the CDR3, the DNA is TGTGCCAGCAGCTTAGCTCCTAGCGGGGGATGGGATACGCAGTATTTT.

The J gene is TRBJ1-6, the V gene TRBV14; D perhaps matches TRBD1 (5 bases). Germline V lookup: CDR1 SGHDN, CDR2 FVKESK. The CDR3 loop spans 14 amino acids. Trimming left V 1 base short and J 10 bases short, with 11 bases between. The CDR3 loop is CASSQGGSGSPLHF. CDR3 in DNA: TGTGCCAGCAGCCAAGGGGGGTCTGGCTCACCCCTCCACTTT.

This sequence joins TRBV5-1 and TRBJ1-1, with D perhaps TRBD1 (6 bases). The CDR3 is 13 amino acids. CDR1 and CDR2 (germline): SGHRS, YFSETQ. V shed 2 bases and J shed 7 bases, with 12 bases lying between them. DNA of the CDR3: TGCGCCAGCAGCTTAGGACAGTCAGATGAAGCTTTCTTT. This translates into CASSLGQSDEAFF.

The genes are TRBV6-5 and TRBJ1-1; D gene uncertain. Trimming stripped 8 bases from V and 5 bases from J, with 18 bases between. This CDR3 contains 14 residues. Germline CDR1 reads MNHEY; CDR2 reads SVGAGI. CDR3: CASGTNSIGTEAFF. The CDR3, as DNA: TGTGCCAGCGGAACAAACTCAATTGGGACTGAAGCTTTCTTT.

The genes are TRBV30 and TRBJ1-1; D is undetermined. CDR3 length: 11 residues. Trimming stripped 0 bases from V and 7 bases from J, with 6 bases between. Germline V gene data show CDR1 as GTSNPN and CDR2 as SVGIG (reference sequence). CDR3 in DNA: TGTGCCTGGAGTGTACACAATGAAGCTTTCTTT. This gives the protein CAWSVHNEAFF.

The V call is TRBV5-1, the J call TRBJ2-5; D is tentatively TRBD1 or TRBD2 (5 bases each). The V end was cut by 4 bases, the J end by 4 bases, with 14 bases between. Looked up from germline, CDR1 is SGHRS and CDR2 is YFSETQ. The CDR3 runs 14 residues. For the CDR3, the DNA is TGCGCCAGCAGCGGGACCAACGCGGGAGAGACCCAGTACTTC. This translates into CASSGTNAGETQYF.